Listed below are T cell receptor beta chains from one sample, sequenced in a study of early T cells in non-severe SARS-CoV-2 infection. TCRdb ran MiXCR on the 5' RACE reads and lists one entry per CDR3 protein. The sample lists roughly 110,000 distinct CDR3 sequences; 11% were seen once. Sequenced material: whole blood. All receptors come from an adult who was a healthcare worker with PCR-confirmed SARS-CoV-2 infection or an uninfected control (not recorded which). CDR3s include the opening cysteine and the closing phenylalanine or tryptophan. D genes are given only for firm matches. A row's size may be missing; if present it is once, few, many or a size class.

v_gene,j_gene,d_gene,abundance,CDR3nt,CDR3aa
TRBV6-1,TRBJ2-3,TRBD1,once,TGTGCCATCGACAGGGGAAGCACAGATACGCAGTATTTT,CAIDRGSTDTQYF
TRBV7-9,TRBJ2-1,TRBD2,few,TGTGCCAGCAGCTTATGGGGACTAGCGGACCTGTCCTACAATGAGCAGTTCTTC,CASSLWGLADLSYNEQFF
TRBV11-2,TRBJ2-3,NA,many,TGTGCCAGCAGCTTAGCTGTACCAGATACGCAGTATTTT,CASSLAVPDTQYF
TRBV27,TRBJ2-7,NA,NA,TGTGCCAGCAGTGGAAACAGGGCGGTAGAGCAGTACTTC,CASSGNRAVEQYF
TRBV2,TRBJ1-2,TRBD1,NA,TGTGCCAGCAGTGGGGACAGCGATGGCTACACCTTC,CASSGDSDGYTF
TRBV6-2/TRBV6-3,TRBJ2-1,TRBD1,NA,TGTGCCAGCATCTCACGAGAGGGGGCCGGTGAGCAGTTCTTC,CASISREGAGEQFF
TRBV7-9,TRBJ1-1,NA,many,TGTGCCAGCAGCTTAGCGAGGTCGGAGGGATCTGAAGCTTTCTTT,CASSLARSEGSEAFF
TRBV19,TRBJ1-5,TRBD1,few,TGTGCCAGTAGTCTCTTGACAGGGAGGAGCAATCAGCCCCAGCATTTT,CASSLLTGRSNQPQHF
TRBV14,TRBJ2-2,NA,few,TGTGCCAGCAGCCTTCTAGCATCGGGGGAGCTGTTTTTT,CASSLLASGELFF
TRBV28,TRBJ2-1,TRBD1,few,TGTGCCAGCAGTCCCCCAGGGGGATGGCTCAATGAGCAGTTCTTC,CASSPPGGWLNEQFF
TRBV7-2,TRBJ2-3,NA,many,TGTGCCAGCAGCTTTGCGGGTGGGAAAGATACGCAGTATTTT,CASSFAGGKDTQYF
TRBV28,TRBJ2-3,NA,few,TGTGCCAGCAGGGAGAGGGGTGGCACAGATACGCAGTATTTT,CASRERGGTDTQYF
TRBV9,TRBJ1-1,NA,NA,TGTGCCAGCAGCGTAAGGGCATTCACTGAAGCTTTCTTT,CASSVRAFTEAFF
TRBV9,TRBJ2-6,NA,few,TGTGCCAGCAGCGCGAGTCTCCTATTATCTGGGGCCAACGTCCTGACTTTC,CASSASLLLSGANVLTF
TRBV6-1,TRBJ2-7,NA,many,TGTGCCAGCAGACCCACAGCTTACGAGCAGTACTTC,CASRPTAYEQYF
TRBV6-6,TRBJ1-2,NA,few,TGTGCCAGCAGTTACGGGAGGGGCAACTATGGCTACACCTTC,CASSYGRGNYGYTF
TRBV18,TRBJ2-7,TRBD2,NA,TGTGCCAGCTCAACGGGAGGGGGAGTCTACGAGCAGTACTTC,CASSTGGGVYEQYF
TRBV20-1,TRBJ2-1,TRBD2,NA,TGCAGTGCTGAACGAAGCGGGAGGGGCAATGAGCAGTTCTTC,CSAERSGRGNEQFF
TRBV5-1,TRBJ1-2,TRBD1,few,TGCGCCAGCAGCTGGACAGGGGGCGCGGAAGGCTACACCTTC,CASSWTGGAEGYTF
TRBV20-1,TRBJ2-1,NA,many,TGCAGTGCTATCCTCCCCCCGGGGAACAATGAGCAGTTCTTC,CSAILPPGNNEQFF
TRBV7-2,TRBJ1-5,NA,medium-sized,TGTGCCAGCAGCCCCAGGACGGGGAATCAGCCCCAGCATTTT,CASSPRTGNQPQHF
TRBV20-1,TRBJ2-7,TRBD2,few,TGCAGTGCTAGAGAGCGGGTAGCGGGTGAGCAGTACTTC,CSARERVAGEQYF
TRBV6-5,TRBJ1-1,TRBD1,NA,TGTGCCAGCAGCTCCAGCGACCACAGGGGCACTGAAGCTTTCTTT,CASSSSDHRGTEAFF
TRBV6-1,TRBJ1-2,TRBD1,few,TGTGCCAGCAGTGTATCAGGGGGCTCCGATGGCTACACCTTC,CASSVSGGSDGYTF
TRBV11-2,TRBJ2-6,NA,few,TGTGCCAGCAGCTTTGGTAGGGCTCTCCGCCAGGGGGCCAACGTCCTGACTTTC,CASSFGRALRQGANVLTF
TRBV12-5,TRBJ2-1,NA,NA,TGTGCTAGTGGTCCGGAGCTGGGTGAGCAGTTCTTC,CASGPELGEQFF
TRBV29-1,TRBJ2-1,NA,many,TGCAGCGGAACAGACTGGAACTACGAGCAGTTCTTC,CSGTDWNYEQFF
TRBV28,TRBJ2-7,NA,many,TGTGCCAGCACTCCAAGGGGGACCTACGAGCAGTACTTC,CASTPRGTYEQYF
TRBV7-9,TRBJ2-7,NA,NA,TGTGCCAGCAGCTTAGACGGACCCTACGAGCAGTACTTC,CASSLDGPYEQYF
TRBV18,TRBJ2-1,NA,many,TGTGCCAGCTCACCCCAGGTACTTGGGGTTGCTAATGAGCAGTTCTTC,CASSPQVLGVANEQFF
TRBV27,TRBJ2-1,NA,many,TGTGCCAGCAGTTTATTCTCCTATCGGTTCGGGTCAAGGGCCTACAATGAGCAGTTCTTC,CASSLFSYRFGSRAYNEQFF
TRBV5-6,TRBJ2-1,NA,NA,TGTGCCAGCAGCCCCTTAGGGGGAGGGCCCTACAATGAGCAGTTCTTC,CASSPLGGGPYNEQFF
TRBV6-5,TRBJ2-7,TRBD2,few,TGTGCCAGCACCGACCTACTGGGACTAGCGGGAGAAAAATCCCACGAGCAGTACTTC,CASTDLLGLAGEKSHEQYF
TRBV7-9,TRBJ2-2,NA,many,TGTGCCAGCAGCAGATTAGGACAGCGAATATCCGGGGAGCTGTTTTTT,CASSRLGQRISGELFF
TRBV7-2,TRBJ2-1,NA,NA,TGTGCCAGCAGTTTCACCCAGACGGATGAGCAGTTCTTC,CASSFTQTDEQFF
TRBV3-1,TRBJ2-3,NA,NA,TGTGCCAGCAGCCAAGATCAGTCGAGTACAGATACGCAGTATTTT,CASSQDQSSTDTQYF
TRBV20-1,TRBJ1-1,NA,many,TGCAGTGCTAGATGGCGGGCGAACACTGAAGCTTTCTTT,CSARWRANTEAFF
TRBV7-9,TRBJ2-7,NA,many,TGTGCCAGCAGCCCGGTAGTGGGCGAGCAGTACTTC,CASSPVVGEQYF
TRBV5-1,TRBJ2-1,TRBD2,NA,TGCGCCAGCAGCTTCCTTCCTAGCGGATCCTACAATGAGCAGTTCTTC,CASSFLPSGSYNEQFF
TRBV7-2,TRBJ2-1,NA,many,TGTGCCAGCAGCTTACAATTCCTTGCGGGAAGATTAAAAAACAATGAGCAGTTCTTC,CASSLQFLAGRLKNNEQFF
TRBV4-3,TRBJ1-6,TRBD1,many,TGCGCCAGCAGCCAAGTACAGGGGCGAAATTCACCCCTCCACTTT,CASSQVQGRNSPLHF
TRBV7-9,TRBJ2-5,NA,few,TGTGCCAGCTCTTCCACGAGGACCGCGCTGGTCGGGGAGACCCAGTACTTC,CASSSTRTALVGETQYF
TRBV9,TRBJ1-3,NA,many,TGTGCCAGCAACAGCGGGGGGCCAGGGTCCGGAAACACCATATATTTT,CASNSGGPGSGNTIYF
TRBV7-2,TRBJ1-2,NA,few,TGTGCCAGCAGCTTAGCTGCGGGCGCGGGCGATGGCTACACCTTC,CASSLAAGAGDGYTF
TRBV20-1,TRBJ2-2,NA,NA,TGCAGTGCTCAGGAGGGACCTAGGAACACCGGGGAGCTGTTTTTT,CSAQEGPRNTGELFF